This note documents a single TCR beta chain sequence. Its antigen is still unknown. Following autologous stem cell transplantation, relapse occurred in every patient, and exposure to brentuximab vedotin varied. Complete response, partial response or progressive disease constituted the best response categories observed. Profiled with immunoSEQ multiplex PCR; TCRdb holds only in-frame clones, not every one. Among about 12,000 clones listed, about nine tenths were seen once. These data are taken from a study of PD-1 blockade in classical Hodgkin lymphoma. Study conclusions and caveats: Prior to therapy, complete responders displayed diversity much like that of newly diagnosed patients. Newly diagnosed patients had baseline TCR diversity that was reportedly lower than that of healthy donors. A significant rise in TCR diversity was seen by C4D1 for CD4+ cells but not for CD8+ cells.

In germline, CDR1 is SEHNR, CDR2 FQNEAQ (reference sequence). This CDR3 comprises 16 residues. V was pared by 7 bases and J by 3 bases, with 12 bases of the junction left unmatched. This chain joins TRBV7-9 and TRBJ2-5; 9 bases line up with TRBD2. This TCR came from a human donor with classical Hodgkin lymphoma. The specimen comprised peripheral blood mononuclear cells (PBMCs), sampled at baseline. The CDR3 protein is CASTRGEPSGEETQYF. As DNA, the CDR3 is TGTGCCAGCACCAGGGGGGAGCCTAGCGGGGAAGAGACCCAGTACTTC.